Below are 10 T cell receptor beta chains sequenced from a single sample in a study of beta chain features in type 1 diabetes. Findings and caveats of the study: In every one of the four CD4+ subsets, TCRB CDR3s were moderately but significantly shorter in Type 1 diabetes patients.

The study reverse transcribed the entire isolated RNA, so it sequenced expressed TCRB transcripts. Repertoires were generated with immunoSEQ multiplex PCR, while TCRdb's copy carries only in-frame clones and drops some. The sample holds 680,000 or so clones, roughly 13% seen once. Their antigens are not known. Sequencing was carried out using naive CD4+ T cells from blood. These receptor sequences come from a man between 18 and 29 years old with type 1 diabetes.

This clone was detected a few times. The chain combines TRBV7-9 with TRBJ1-1; no firm D call. Trimming removed 2 bases from V and 0 bases from J, with 10 bases in between. The CDR3 sequence is 15 residues long. Germline loops: CDR1 SEHNR, CDR2 FQNEAQ (reference sequence). The CDR3: CASSLWQLMNTEAFF. The DNA of the CDR3 is TGTGCCAGCAGCTTATGGCAGCTCATGAACACTGAAGCTTTCTTT.

This clone was counted between two and nine times. The V and J genes are TRBV29-1 and TRBJ1-1, with 9 bases matching TRBD1. Unmatched junction bases numbered 7, after V lost 5 bases and J lost 6 bases. The length of the CDR3 is 13 residues. CDR1 and CDR2 (germline): SQVTM, ANQGSEA. CDR3 sequence (DNA): TGCAGCGTTCCCGGGACAGGGTCTTCTGAAGCTTTCTTT. Amino acids: CSVPGTGSSEAFF.

This clone showed up just a few times. V and J are TRBV2 and TRBJ2-3; D is ambiguous. Trimming removed 3 bases at V and 2 bases at J, with 9 bases between. Per germline, CDR1 SNHLY and CDR2 FYNNEI. This CDR3 spans 14 amino acids. The CDR3 sequence is CASSDSGNTDTQYF. Here the CDR3 DNA reads TGTGCCAGCAGTGATTCAGGAAACACAGATACGCAGTATTTT.

This rearrangement joins TRBV7-2 to TRBJ1-1; D uncertain. Trimming removed 5 bases from V and 6 bases from J, with 13 bases in between. Germline assignment: CDR1 SGHTA and CDR2 FQGNSA. The CDR3 is made up of 13 amino acids. CDR3 DNA: TGTGCCAGCAGCATTCGGTGGCAAGCTGAAGCTTTCTTT. Amino acids: CASSIRWQAEAFF.

The J gene is TRBJ2-7, the V gene TRBV4-1; D possibly corresponds to TRBD1 (6 bases). Trimming left V 3 bases short and J 0 bases short, with 21 bases between. Germline V gene lookup returns CDR1 MGHRA and CDR2 YSYEKL. This CDR3 is 18 amino acids long. CDR3 in amino acids: CASSQRTLTDSSSYEQYF. The DNA for the CDR3 is TGCGCCAGCAGCCAGAGGACCCTTACGGACAGCAGCTCCTACGAGCAGTACTTC.

With regard to this clone: Other nucleotide sequences from this sample produce the same CDR3. The CDR3 nucleotides are TGTGCCAGCAGTGAGGGGAACACCGGGGAGCTGTTTTTT. This sequence encodes CASSEGNTGELFF. The V gene is TRBV2, the J gene TRBJ2-2; D gene uncertain. The germline V and J ends were trimmed by 3 bases and 1 base, with 3 bases remaining between them. Germline V gene data show CDR1 as SNHLY and CDR2 as FYNNEI. The CDR3 sequence is 13 residues long.

This clone was observed a few times. The chain couples TRBV29-1 to TRBJ1-2; 9 nucleotides agree with TRBD1. Per the germline V gene, CDR1 is SQVTM and CDR2 is ANQGSEA. The V and J ends lost 7 bases and 6 bases, in that order; junction bases with no gene match: 3. This CDR3 comprises 11 residues. In nucleotides, the CDR3 is TGCAGCGCCGGGACAGGGAATGGCTACACCTTC. Translation: CSAGTGNGYTF.

The chain is built from TRBV5-1 and TRBJ1-5, with D uncertain. This CDR3 has 14 residues. Trimming removed 1 base at V and 3 bases at J, with 8 bases between. The V gene's germline CDR1 is SGHRS and CDR2 YFSETQ. CDR3 DNA: TGCGCCAGCAGCTTGAAAAGGGACAATCAGCCCCAGCATTTT. It is translated as CASSLKRDNQPQHF.

This clone was counted only a few times. CDR3 nucleotide sequence: TGCGCCAGCAGCTTGGAGATTGCGTCGGCGGAGACCCAGTACTTC. Translated: CASSLEIASAETQYF. V gene TRBV5-1 combines with J gene TRBJ2-5; D unresolved. The CDR3 sequence is 15 residues long. The germline CDR1 and CDR2 sequences are SGHRS and YFSETQ. V was trimmed by 0 bases and J by 5 bases, leaving 14 bases between them.

V and J are TRBV20-1 and TRBJ1-2; D is unclear. The CDR3 consists of 9 residues. V lost 3 bases to trimming and J lost 13 bases, with 9 bases between them. The germline V gene has CDR1 DFQATT and CDR2 SNEGSKA (reference sequence). Here the CDR3 reads CSASGLLTF. CDR3 bases: TGCAGTGCTAGTGGACTGCTCACCTTC.